This section outlines one TCR beta chain sequence together with its context. The CDR3 has 20 residues. Germline lookup yields CDR1 SGHTA and CDR2 FQGTGA. The V gene end was trimmed by 4 bases and the J gene end by 1 base; junction bases not matched to a gene: 17. These data originate in a study of blood T cell repertoires in COVID-19. On the study more broadly: Acute-phase and convalescent COVID-19 samples originated in the United States, Italy and Spain. PBMCs, B-cell-depleted T cells, or T cells provided the cDNA or gDNA that made up the material.

Per the authors' pipeline: Estimation of nucleated cell counts was performed using reference gene primer amplification. Profiling relied on immunoSEQ multiplex PCR, and the TCRdb table lists in-frame clones only, not all of them. V, J and clone size are taken as reported in that table, and D and trimming were inferred from the DNA itself. The data contain a few hundred thousand clones, 82% of them singletons. The chain joins TRBV7-3 to TRBJ2-1; 9 nucleotides match TRBD2. Material: peripheral blood. The receptor was derived from a young woman with acute or convalescent COVID-19. The CDR3 DNA reads as TGTGCCAGCAGCTCGCAAGAAGGGGCGGGAGGGGTGCTATCCTACAATGAGCAGTTCTTC. Translation: CASSSQEGAGGVLSYNEQFF.